This TCR beta chain was identified during a study of tumor and adjacent non-tumor tissue in lung cancer. At the level of the study: The patients, roughly eleven men and a handful of women, were roughly 31 to 85 with stage I to III disease. Study observations and caveats: Tumor repertoires had a smaller top 100 clone share than normal lung. Higher tumor TCR diversity was associated with shorter survival.

The library came from three nested PCR rounds adapted from ARM-PCR protocols. TCRdb used MiXCR to reprocess the multiplex PCR reads, holding one entry per CDR3 protein. The table lists about 43,000 distinct CDR3 sequences, over 55% of them singletons. CDR3 size: 15 residues. CDR1 and CDR2 from the germline V gene are MNHNS and SASEGT. The ends lost 8 bases at V and 14 bases at J; junction bases unmatched: 18. Comment on this clonotype: Its antigen remains unidentified.

No cell sorting was done before RNA was extracted from the tissue. More than 3 cm separated this lung sample from the edge of the tumor. The sample was distant non-tumor lung tissue. V is TRBV6-1 and J is TRBJ2-6; the match to TRBD1 covers 7 bases. This receptor was obtained from a man aged 50-60 years with non-small cell lung cancer. The CDR3 DNA is TGTGCCAGCGTCAAGGGGGCTGATGGAGCCAGCCTCCTGACTTTC. It is translated as CASVKGADGASLLTF.